The 14 T cell receptor beta chains below come from one sample, sequenced in a study of tissue T cells after allogeneic stem cell transplantation. Time point defined: mouse harvest day 7 after allogeneic transplant. Mouse grafts combined 10^7 T-cell-depleted bone marrow cells with 10^6 splenic CD5+ T cells. Produced via immunoSEQ multiplex PCR; TCRdb's table is partial and in-frame only. This sample has 4,500 to 6,500 clones, with around 52% found just once. Sequences were obtained from gut tissue. The receptors originated from a female BALB/c mouse given C57BL/6 T cells with graft-versus-host disease after an allogeneic hematopoietic cell transplant.

This clone was counted between two and nine times. The gene names given are mouse names. The part of the CDR3 DNA that was read is TGTGCCAGCGGGGGACAAAACCAGGCTCCGCTT. This gives the protein CASGGQNQAPL. The entire CDR3 sequence reads CASGGQNQAPLF. The V call is TRBV13-2, the J call TRBJ1-5; maybe TRBD1 (6 bases). The sequence runs out 1 residue before the end of the CDR3; the remainder is reconstructed from the germline J gene. Per the germline V gene, CDR1 is NNHNN and CDR2 is SYGAGS (reference sequence). CDR3 length equals 12 residues. V was shortened by 5 bases and J by 4 bases, with 7 bases between the two germline ends.

This clone was counted between two and nine times. Genes and germline come from the mouse. The sequenced fragment ends 1 residue before the CDR3 boundary, so the rest is inferred from the germline J gene. The chain combines TRBV26 with TRBJ1-4; D is undetermined. From germline, CDR1 is KGHPV and CDR2 FQNQEV (reference sequence). V shed 1 base and J shed 1 base, with 7 bases lying between them. CDR3 size: 15 residues. The covered CDR3 bases are TGTGCCAGCAGTCTGTGGCGGGGTTCCAACGAAAGATTATTT. Its translation: CASSLWRGSNERLF. The whole CDR3 sequence is CASSLWRGSNERLFF.

As concerns this clone: Genes and germline are mouse. The read halts 1 residue ahead of the CDR3 end, with the missing end drawn from the germline J gene. The V call is TRBV1, the J call TRBJ1-1, with 7 bases fitting TRBD1. V lost 4 bases to trimming and J lost 7 bases; unmatched junction nucleotides: 6. CDR1 NSQYPW and CDR2 LRSPGD come from the germline V gene (reference sequence). The CDR3 has 13 amino acids. CDR3 protein: CTCSVGTAKEVFF. CDR3 bases read: TGCACCTGCAGTGTAGGGACAGCAAAAGAAGTCTTC.

As concerns this clone: Gene names follow the mouse nomenclature. With the read ending 1 residue before the CDR3 end, the germline J gene is used to fill in that end. The gene calls are TRBV26 and TRBJ2-7; either TRBD1 or TRBD2 may supply D (7 bases each). Germline values: CDR1 KGHPV, CDR2 FQNQEV (reference sequence). The V end was cut by 3 bases, the J end by 7 bases, with 13 bases between. CDR3 length: 13 amino acids. CDR3 DNA (partial): TGTGCCAGCAGTCTCGGCAGGGGGGGGGAACAGTAC. Protein product: CASSLGRGGEQY. The whole CDR3 reads CASSLGRGGEQYF.

This clone was found a few times. The germline and genes are mouse ones. The CDR3 is cut off 1 residue early in the read; its end comes from the germline J gene. This rearrangement joins TRBV12-2 to TRBJ2-7; TRBD2 might be the D (6 bases). Trimming stripped 4 bases from V and 4 bases from J, with 10 bases between. The germline V gene encodes CDR1 SGHLS and CDR2 HYDKME. The CDR3 loop spans 12 amino acids. CDR3 residues: CASSPTGYEQYF. Partial CDR3 DNA: TGTGCCAGCTCCCCGACTGGTTATGAACAGTAC.

As to this clone: Genes and germline come from the mouse. The sequenced fragment ends 1 residue before the CDR3 boundary, so the rest is inferred from the germline J gene. This chain connects TRBV26 to TRBJ1-1; weak D call: TRBD1 (6 bases). In germline, CDR1 is KGHPV, CDR2 FQNQEV (reference sequence). The CDR3 has 15 amino acids. The germline V and J ends were trimmed by 0 bases and 4 bases, with 12 bases remaining between them. The part of the CDR3 DNA that was read is TGTGCCAGCAGTCTGTCGTACGGCAGGGGCACAGAAGTCTTC. It translates to CASSLSYGRGTEVF. In full, the CDR3 is CASSLSYGRGTEVFF.

This clone came up once. Gene and germline names: mouse. The read terminates 1 residue ahead of where the CDR3 ends, so the germline J gene completes it. The chain is built from TRBV3 and TRBJ1-1, with D perhaps TRBD1 (6 bases). V lost 7 bases and J 1 base, leaving 16 bases between the germline ends. The CDR3 is 15 amino acids. Germline V gene lookup returns CDR1 SNHLY and CDR2 FYNGKV (reference sequence). The CDR3 region is CASNYLQGGNTEVFF. The CDR3 DNA, read in part, is TGTGCCAGCAACTACTTACAGGGAGGAAACACAGAAGTCTTC.

The sample holds a few counts of this clone. Mouse gene names and germline throughout. The read terminates 1 residue ahead of where the CDR3 ends, so the germline J gene completes it. The chain links TRBV3 to TRBJ1-2, with D uncertain. V was shortened by 5 bases and J by 0 bases, with 4 bases between the two germline ends. The length of the CDR3 is 12 residues. The germline gives CDR1 SNHLY, CDR2 FYNGKV (reference sequence). The CDR3 DNA, read in part, is TGTGCCAGCAGCCCTTCAAACTCCGACTACACC. Translating it yields CASSPSNSDYT. The whole CDR3 protein is CASSPSNSDYTF.

With respect to this clone: Each gene name is a mouse one. The read halts 1 residue ahead of the CDR3 end, with the missing end drawn from the germline J gene. The chain uses TRBV3 and TRBJ2-5; TRBD2 is a possible D gene (6 bases). Trimming pared 5 bases from V and 6 bases from J, leaving 12 bases between. The CDR3 is made up of 13 amino acids. The germline V gene has CDR1 SNHLY and CDR2 FYNGKV (reference sequence). The part of the CDR3 DNA that was read is TGTGCCAGCAGCCCCGGCGGGGGGGACACCCAGTAC. This encodes CASSPGGGDTQY. The full CDR3 is CASSPGGGDTQYF. The entire variable domain, with the rest obtained from reference TRBV3 and TRBJ2-5, is as follows: GPKVLQIPSHQIIDMGQMVTLNCDPVSNHLYFYWYKQILGQQMEFLVNFYNGKVMEKSKLFKDQFSVERPDGSYFTLKIQPTALEDSAVYFCASSPGGGDTQYFGPGTRLLVL.

As to this clone: Gene names follow the mouse nomenclature. Incomplete CDR3 DNA: TGTGCCAGCTCTCTCGTTGGGGGGGTTGAACAGTAC. Its protein product is CASSLVGGVEQY. The CDR3 as a whole reads CASSLVGGVEQYF. The chain employs TRBV12-2 and TRBJ2-7; 8 nucleotides align to TRBD2. Read coverage stops 1 residue before the CDR3 terminus; the germline J gene supplies the remainder. Trimming cost V 0 bases and J 6 bases; bases outside gene matches: 3. The CDR3 runs 13 residues. Germline CDR1 is SGHLS and CDR2 is HYDKME.

As concerns this clone: The listed genes are named as in mouse. The read falls 1 residue short of the CDR3 end, and the missing part is taken from the germline J gene. This chain joins TRBV13-3 and TRBJ1-3, with 8 bases aligning to TRBD1. This CDR3 comprises 14 residues. Germline trimming cut 7 bases from V and 0 bases from J; bases unmatched to any gene: 3. Germline loops: CDR1 NNHDY, CDR2 SYVADS. The CDR3 spells CASGDRNSGNTLYF. Partial CDR3 DNA: TGTGCCAGCGGGGACAGGAATTCTGGAAATACGCTCTAT.

This clone turned up a few times. Genes and germline are mouse. The observed sequence ends 1 residue before the CDR3 terminus, with the missing tail filled in from the germline J gene. The genes are TRBV19 and TRBJ2-4, with D tentatively TRBD1 (6 bases). Germline CDR1 and CDR2: FNHDT and SITEND (reference sequence). The CDR3 runs 16 residues. Trimming stripped 5 bases from V and 1 base from J, with 17 bases between. The CDR3 DNA, read in part, is TGTGCCAGCAGCCCCGGCCAGGGGATAGGTCAAAACACCTTGTAC. Protein: CASSPGQGIGQNTLY. The whole CDR3 sequence is CASSPGQGIGQNTLYF.

This clone was counted once. Any gene name here is a mouse gene name. The read is 1 residue too short to cover the CDR3 end, so that end is filled in from the germline J gene. The rearrangement uses TRBV29 and TRBJ2-4; TRBD2 matches 12 bases. CDR3 length: 17 amino acids. Looked up from germline, CDR1 is MSHET and CDR2 is SYDVDS. Trimming removed 2 bases from V and 1 base from J; junction bases left unmatched: 4. The CDR3 DNA, read in part, is TGTGCTAGCAGTTTAATGGGACTGGGGGGCGGTCAAAACACCTTGTAC. Encoded protein: CASSLMGLGGGQNTLY. The CDR3 in full is CASSLMGLGGGQNTLYF.

With regard to this clone: Any gene name here is a mouse gene name. Coverage ceases 1 residue before the CDR3 finishes, and the germline J gene fills in the end. The gene calls are TRBV20 and TRBJ2-3, with D possibly being TRBD2 (7 bases). CDR1 GFQATS and CDR2 STVNSAI come from the germline V gene. Trimming pared 2 bases from V and 3 bases from J, leaving 9 bases between. The CDR3 contains 13 residues. Incomplete CDR3 DNA: TGTGGTGCTAGGTGGGGGGCCGCAGAAACGCTGTAT. Translation: CGARWGAAETLY. The full CDR3 reads CGARWGAAETLYF. The whole variable domain, remainder taken from reference TRBV20 and TRBJ2-3, is GALVYQYPRRTICKSGTSMRMECQAVGFQATSVAWYRQSPQKTFELIALSTVNSAIKYEQNFTQEKFPISHPNLSFSSMTVLNAYLEDRGLYLCGARWGAAETLYFGSGTRLTVL.